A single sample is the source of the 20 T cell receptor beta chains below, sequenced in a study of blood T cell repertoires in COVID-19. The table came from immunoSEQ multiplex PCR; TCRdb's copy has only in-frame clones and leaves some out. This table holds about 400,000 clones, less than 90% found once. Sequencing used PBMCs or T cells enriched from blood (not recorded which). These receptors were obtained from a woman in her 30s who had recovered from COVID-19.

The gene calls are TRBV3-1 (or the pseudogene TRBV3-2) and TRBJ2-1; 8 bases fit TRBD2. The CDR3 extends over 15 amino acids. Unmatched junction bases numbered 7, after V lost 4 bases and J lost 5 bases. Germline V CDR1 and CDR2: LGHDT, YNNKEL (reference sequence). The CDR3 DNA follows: TGTGCCAGCAGCCTAGCGGGAAGACTGGACAATGAGCAGTTCTTC. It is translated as CASSLAGRLDNEQFF.

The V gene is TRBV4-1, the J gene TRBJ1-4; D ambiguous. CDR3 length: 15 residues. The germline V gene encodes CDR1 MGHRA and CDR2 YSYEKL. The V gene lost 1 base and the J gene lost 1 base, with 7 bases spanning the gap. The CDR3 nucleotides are TGCGCCAGCAGCCAAGTTGGAGGAACTAATGAAAAACTGTTTTTT. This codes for CASSQVGGTNEKLFF.

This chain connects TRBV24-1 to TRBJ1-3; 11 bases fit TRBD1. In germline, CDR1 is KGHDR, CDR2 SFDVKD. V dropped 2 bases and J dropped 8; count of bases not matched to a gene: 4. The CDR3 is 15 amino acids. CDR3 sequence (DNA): TGTGCCACCAGTGATTCGGACAGGGGGCAAGACACCATATATTTT. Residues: CATSDSDRGQDTIYF.

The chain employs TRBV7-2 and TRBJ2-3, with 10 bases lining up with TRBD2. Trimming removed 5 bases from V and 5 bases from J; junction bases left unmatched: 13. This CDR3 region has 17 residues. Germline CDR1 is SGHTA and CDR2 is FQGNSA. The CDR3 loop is CASSLGVSGGAGDTQYF. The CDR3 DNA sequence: TGTGCCAGCAGCCTAGGCGTCAGCGGGGGGGCGGGAGATACGCAGTATTTT.

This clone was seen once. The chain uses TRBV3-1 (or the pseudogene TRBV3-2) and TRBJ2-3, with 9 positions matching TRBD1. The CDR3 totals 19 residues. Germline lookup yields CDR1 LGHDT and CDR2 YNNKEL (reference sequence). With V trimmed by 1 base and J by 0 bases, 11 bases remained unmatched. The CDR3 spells CASSQGVRTGVTSTDTQYF. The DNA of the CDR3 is TGTGCCAGCAGCCAAGGGGTTCGGACAGGGGTTACCAGCACAGATACGCAGTATTTT.

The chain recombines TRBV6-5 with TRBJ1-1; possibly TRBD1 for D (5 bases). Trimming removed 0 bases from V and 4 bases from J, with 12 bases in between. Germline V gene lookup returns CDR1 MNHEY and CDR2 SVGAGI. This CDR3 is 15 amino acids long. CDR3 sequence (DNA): TGTGCCAGCAGTTACTCGTCTGCAGGGCGCACTGAAGCTTTCTTT. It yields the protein CASSYSSAGRTEAFF.

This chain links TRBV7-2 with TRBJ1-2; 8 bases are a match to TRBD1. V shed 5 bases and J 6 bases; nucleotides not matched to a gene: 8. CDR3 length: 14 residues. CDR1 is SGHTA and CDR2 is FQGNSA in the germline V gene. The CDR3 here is CASSPDRERDGYTF. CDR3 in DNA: TGTGCCAGCAGCCCGGACAGGGAGCGGGATGGCTACACCTTC.

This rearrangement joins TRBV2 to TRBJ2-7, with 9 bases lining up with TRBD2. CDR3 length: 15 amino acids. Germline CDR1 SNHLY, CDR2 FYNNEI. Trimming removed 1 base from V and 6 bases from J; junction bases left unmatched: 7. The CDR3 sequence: CASSEGGGRASEQYF. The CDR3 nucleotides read TGTGCCAGCAGTGAAGGGGGCGGGAGGGCGTCCGAGCAGTACTTC.

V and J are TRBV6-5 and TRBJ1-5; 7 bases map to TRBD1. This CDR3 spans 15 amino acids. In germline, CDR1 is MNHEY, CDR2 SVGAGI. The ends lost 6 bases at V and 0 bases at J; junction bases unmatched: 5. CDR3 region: CASSRQGPSNQPQHF. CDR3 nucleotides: TGTGCCAGCAGCCGACAGGGCCCTAGCAATCAGCCCCAGCATTTT.

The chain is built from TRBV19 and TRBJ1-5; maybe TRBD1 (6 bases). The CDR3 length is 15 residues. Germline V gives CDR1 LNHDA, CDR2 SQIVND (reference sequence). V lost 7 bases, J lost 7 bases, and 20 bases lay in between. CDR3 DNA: TGTGCCAGTAATGGGGGCCAGGGAGTATACCAGCCCCAGCATTTT. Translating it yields CASNGGQGVYQPQHF.

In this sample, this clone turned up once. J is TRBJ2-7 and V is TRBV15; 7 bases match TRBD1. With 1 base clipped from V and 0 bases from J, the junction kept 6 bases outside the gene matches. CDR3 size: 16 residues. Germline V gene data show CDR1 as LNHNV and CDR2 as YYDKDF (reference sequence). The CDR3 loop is CATSRAKTGASYEQYF. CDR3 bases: TGTGCCACCAGCAGAGCTAAAACAGGGGCCTCCTACGAGCAGTACTTC.

The CDR3 protein is CASSSRGRNTEAFF. The CDR3 nucleotides are TGCGCCAGCAGCTCCAGGGGGAGAAACACTGAAGCTTTCTTT. The rearrangement links TRBV5-1 to TRBJ1-1, with 7 bases aligning to TRBD1. This CDR3 region has 14 residues. V was clipped by 3 bases and J by 2 bases; unmatched bases: 4. The germline gives CDR1 SGHRS, CDR2 YFSETQ.

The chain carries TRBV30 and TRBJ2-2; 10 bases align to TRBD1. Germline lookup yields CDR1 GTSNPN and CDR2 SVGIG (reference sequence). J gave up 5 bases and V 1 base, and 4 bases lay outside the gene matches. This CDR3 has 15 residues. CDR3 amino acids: CAWSGQGAGTGELFF. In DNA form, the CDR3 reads TGTGCCTGGAGTGGACAGGGGGCAGGTACCGGGGAGCTGTTTTTT. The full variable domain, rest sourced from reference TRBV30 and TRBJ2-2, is SQTIHQWPATLVQPVGSPLSLECTVEGTSNPNLYWYRQAAGRGLQLLFYSVGIGQISSEVPQNLSASRPQDRQFILSSKKLLLSDSGFYLCAWSGQGAGTGELFFGEGSRLTVL.

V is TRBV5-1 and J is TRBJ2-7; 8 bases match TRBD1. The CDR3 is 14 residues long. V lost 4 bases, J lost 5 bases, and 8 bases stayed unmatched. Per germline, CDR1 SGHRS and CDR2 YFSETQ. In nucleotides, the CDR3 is TGCGCCAGCAGCGATAGACAGGGGAGCGACGAGCAGTACTTC. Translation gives CASSDRQGSDEQYF.

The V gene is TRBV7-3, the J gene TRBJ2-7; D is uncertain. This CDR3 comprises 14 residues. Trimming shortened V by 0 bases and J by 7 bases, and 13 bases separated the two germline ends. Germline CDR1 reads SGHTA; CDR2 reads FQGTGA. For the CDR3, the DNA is TGTGCCAGCAGCTTAACTGTAGCAGCTAGGGAGCAGTACTTC. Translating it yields CASSLTVAAREQYF.

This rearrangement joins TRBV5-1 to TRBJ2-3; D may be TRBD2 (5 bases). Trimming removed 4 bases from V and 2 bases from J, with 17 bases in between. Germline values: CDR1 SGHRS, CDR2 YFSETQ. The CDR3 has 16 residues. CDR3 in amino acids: CASSVRSRANTDTQYF. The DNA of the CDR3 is TGCGCCAGCAGCGTACGCTCGAGGGCGAACACAGATACGCAGTATTTT.

DNA of the CDR3: TGTGCCAGTACCTTTGGGGGGGGGCTTACTGAGCAGTTCTTC. Protein: CASTFGGGLTEQFF. The rearrangement joins TRBV19 to TRBJ2-1; D might be TRBD2 (7 bases). This CDR3 comprises 14 residues. CDR1 is LNHDA, CDR2 SQIVND, per germline (reference sequence). Deletions cut 7 bases from V and 9 bases from J, with 19 bases between. Supplemented by reference TRBV19 and TRBJ2-1, the full variable domain reads DGGITQSPKYLFRKEGQNVTLSCEQNLNHDAMYWYRQDPGQGLRLIYYSQIVNDFQKGDIAEGYSVSREKKESFPLTVTSAQKNPTAFYLCASTFGGGLTEQFFGPGTRLTVL.

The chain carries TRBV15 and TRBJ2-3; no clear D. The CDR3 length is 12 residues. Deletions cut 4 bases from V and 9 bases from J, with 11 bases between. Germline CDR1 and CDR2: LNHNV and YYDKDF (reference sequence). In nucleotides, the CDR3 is TGTGCCACCAGCACACGACTGCAAACGCAGTATTTT. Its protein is CATSTRLQTQYF. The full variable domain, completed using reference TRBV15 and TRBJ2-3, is DAMVIQNPRYQVTQFGKPVTLSCSQTLNHNVMYWYQQKSSQAPKLLFHYYDKDFNNEADTPDNFQSRRPNTSFCFLDIRSPGLGDTAMYLCATSTRLQTQYFGPGTRLTVL.

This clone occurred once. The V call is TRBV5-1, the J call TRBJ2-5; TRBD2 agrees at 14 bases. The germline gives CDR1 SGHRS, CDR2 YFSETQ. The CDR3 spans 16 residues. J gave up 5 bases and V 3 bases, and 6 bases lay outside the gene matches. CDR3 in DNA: TGCGCCAGCAGCTGGGGACTAGCGGGAGAGGTGGAGACCCAGTACTTC. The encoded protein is CASSWGLAGEVETQYF. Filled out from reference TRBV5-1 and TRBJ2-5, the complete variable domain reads KAGVTQTPRYLIKTRGQQVTLSCSPISGHRSVSWYQQTPGQGLQFLFEYFSETQRNKGNFPGRFSGRQFSNSRSEMNVSTLELGDSALYLCASSWGLAGEVETQYFGPGTRLLVL.

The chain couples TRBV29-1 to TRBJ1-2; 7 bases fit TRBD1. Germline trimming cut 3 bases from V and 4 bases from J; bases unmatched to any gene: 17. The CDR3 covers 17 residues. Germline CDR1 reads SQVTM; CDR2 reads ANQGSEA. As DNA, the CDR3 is TGCAGCGTTGAGGATTTTCGGACAGGACCTCCTCGCTATGGCTACACCTTC. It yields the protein CSVEDFRTGPPRYGYTF.